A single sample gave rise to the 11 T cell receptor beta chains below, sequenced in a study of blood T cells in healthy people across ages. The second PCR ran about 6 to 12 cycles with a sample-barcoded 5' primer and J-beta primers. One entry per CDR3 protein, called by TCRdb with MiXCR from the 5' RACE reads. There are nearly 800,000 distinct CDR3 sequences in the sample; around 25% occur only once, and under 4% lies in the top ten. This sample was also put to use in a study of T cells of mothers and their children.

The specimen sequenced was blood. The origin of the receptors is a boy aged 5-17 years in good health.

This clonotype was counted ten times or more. The DNA of the CDR3 is TGCAGTGCTAGAGATCGACCAACTAATGAAAAACTGTTTTTT. As protein: CSARDRPTNEKLFF. The chain joins TRBV20-1 to TRBJ1-4; no clear D. The V end lost 0 bases, the J end lost 0 bases, and 5 bases lay between the germline ends. The CDR3 spans 14 residues. CDR1 is DFQATT, CDR2 SNEGSKA, per germline (reference sequence).

The CDR3 spells CASSSTGGINEKLFF. The DNA for the CDR3 is TGCGCCAGCAGCAGTACAGGAGGAATTAATGAAAAACTGTTTTTT. The rearrangement links TRBV5-1 to TRBJ1-4, with D possibly TRBD1 on 5 matching bases. CDR3 size: 15 residues. Germline values: CDR1 SGHRS, CDR2 YFSETQ. The V end was cut by 4 bases, the J end by 4 bases, with 14 bases between.

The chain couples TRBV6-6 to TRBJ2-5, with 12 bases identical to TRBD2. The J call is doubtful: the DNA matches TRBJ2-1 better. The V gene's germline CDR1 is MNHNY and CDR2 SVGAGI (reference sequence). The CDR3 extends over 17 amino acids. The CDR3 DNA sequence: TGTGCCAGCAGTTACTCGGTGACTAGCGGGAGTAGCTATGAGCAGTTCTTC. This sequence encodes CASSYSVTSGSSYEQFF.

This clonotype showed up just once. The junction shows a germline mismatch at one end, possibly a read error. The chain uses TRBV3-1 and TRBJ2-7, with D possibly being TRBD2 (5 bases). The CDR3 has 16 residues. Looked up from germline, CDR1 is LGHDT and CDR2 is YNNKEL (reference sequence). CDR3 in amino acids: CTSSQGRAAITYEQYF. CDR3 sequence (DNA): TGTACCAGCAGCCAAGGGAGAGCGGCAATAACCTACGAGCAGTACTTC.

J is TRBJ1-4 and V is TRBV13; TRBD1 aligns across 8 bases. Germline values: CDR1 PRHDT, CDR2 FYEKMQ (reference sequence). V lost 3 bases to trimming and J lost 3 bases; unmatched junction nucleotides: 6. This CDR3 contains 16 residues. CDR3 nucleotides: TGTGCCAGCAGCTTCCGCGACAGGGGATCTAATGAAAAACTGTTTTTT. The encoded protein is CASSFRDRGSNEKLFF.

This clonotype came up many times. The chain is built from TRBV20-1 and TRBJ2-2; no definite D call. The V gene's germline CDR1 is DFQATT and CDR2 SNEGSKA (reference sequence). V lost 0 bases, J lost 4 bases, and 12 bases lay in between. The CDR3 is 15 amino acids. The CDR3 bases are TGCAGTGCTAGAGAACCAGATCTTGCCACCGGGGAGCTGTTTTTT. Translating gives CSAREPDLATGELFF.

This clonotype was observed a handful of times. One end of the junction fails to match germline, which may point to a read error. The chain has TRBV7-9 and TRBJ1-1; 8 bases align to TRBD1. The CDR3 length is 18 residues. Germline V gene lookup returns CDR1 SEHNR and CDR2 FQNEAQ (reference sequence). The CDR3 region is CASSFSPLARQGNTEALF. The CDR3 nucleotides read TGTGCCAGCAGCTTCTCTCCTTTGGCGCGACAGGGGAACACCGAAGCTCTCTTT. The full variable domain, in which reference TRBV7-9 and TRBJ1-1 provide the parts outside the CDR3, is DTGVSQNPRHKITKRGQNVTFRCDPISEHNRLYWYRQTLGQGPEFLTYFQNEAQLEKSRLLSDRFSAERPKGSFSTLEIQRTEQGDSAMYLCASSFSPLARQGNTEALFGQGTRLTVV.

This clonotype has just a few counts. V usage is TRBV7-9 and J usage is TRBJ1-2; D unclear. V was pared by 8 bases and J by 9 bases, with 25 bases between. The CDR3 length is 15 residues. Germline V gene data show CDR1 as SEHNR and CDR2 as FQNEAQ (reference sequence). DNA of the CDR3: TGTGCCAGCGAGTTGTTATGGCAGTCTGAAGGCCGCTACACCTTC. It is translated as CASELLWQSEGRYTF.

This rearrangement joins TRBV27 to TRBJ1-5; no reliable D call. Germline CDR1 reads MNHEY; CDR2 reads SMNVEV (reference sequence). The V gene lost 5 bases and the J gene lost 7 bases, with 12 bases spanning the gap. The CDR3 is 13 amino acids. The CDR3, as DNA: TGTGCCAGCAGTCACGGGCCGGAGCAGCCCCAGCATTTT. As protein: CASSHGPEQPQHF.

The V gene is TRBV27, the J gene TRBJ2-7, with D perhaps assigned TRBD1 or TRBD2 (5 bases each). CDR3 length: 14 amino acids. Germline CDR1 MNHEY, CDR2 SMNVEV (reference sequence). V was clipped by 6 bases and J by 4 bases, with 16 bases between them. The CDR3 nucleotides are TGTGCCAGCAGCGAGATCGGGACCCAGTACGAGCAGTACTTC. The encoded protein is CASSEIGTQYEQYF.

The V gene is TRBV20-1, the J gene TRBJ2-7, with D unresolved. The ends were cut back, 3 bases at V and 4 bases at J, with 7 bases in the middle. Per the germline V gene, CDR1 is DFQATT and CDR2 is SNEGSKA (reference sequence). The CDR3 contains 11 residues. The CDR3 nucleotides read TGCAGTGCTAGTGCAGCTTACGAGCAGTACTTC. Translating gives CSASAAYEQYF.